This entry lists 8 T cell receptor beta chains sequenced from one sample in a study of blood T cell repertoires in COVID-19. Method: immunoSEQ multiplex PCR; TCRdb's copy keeps in-frame clones and lacks some. The table lists 200,000 or so clones, around 84% of them singletons. The sample was PBMCs or T cells enriched from blood (not recorded which). The receptors originated from a woman aged 40 to 49 with acute COVID-19.

The chain joins TRBV13 to TRBJ1-1, with D perhaps TRBD1 (6 bases). The V and J ends lost 5 bases and 0 bases respectively, with 25 bases between them. CDR1 and CDR2 (germline): PRHDT, FYEKMQ (reference sequence). This CDR3 spans 19 amino acids. The CDR3 DNA reads as TGTGCCAGCAGCCCTATAGAAATATCTCAAGGGGGGGTGAACACTGAAGCTTTCTTT. Encoded protein: CASSPIEISQGGVNTEAFF.

V gene TRBV9 combines with J gene TRBJ2-1, with TRBD2 matching 9 bases. CDR3 length equals 15 residues. Germline trimming cut 0 bases from V and 7 bases from J; bases unmatched to any gene: 5. Germline V gene lookup returns CDR1 SGDLS and CDR2 YYNGEE. The CDR3 DNA reads as TGTGCCAGCAGCGTAGGTAGCGGGGGTCAAAATGAGCAGTTCTTC. It is translated as CASSVGSGGQNEQFF.

The J gene is TRBJ2-7, the V gene TRBV6-5; D is unresolved. With 3 bases removed from V and 0 bases from J, the gap between germline ends came to 9 bases. The germline V gene encodes CDR1 MNHEY and CDR2 SVGAGI. The CDR3 spans 14 residues. The CDR3 here is CASSYSLFSYEQYF. The CDR3 nucleotides are TGTGCCAGCAGTTATTCCCTCTTCTCCTACGAGCAGTACTTC.

The gene calls are TRBV2 and TRBJ1-1; 8 positions agree with TRBD1. With V trimmed by 9 bases and J by 1 base, 10 bases remained unmatched. The CDR3 totals 15 residues. The germline gives CDR1 SNHLY, CDR2 FYNNEI. CDR3 DNA: TGTGCCAGATCAACCACCGGGACAGGGAACACTGAAGCTTTCTTT. This encodes CARSTTGTGNTEAFF.

This rearrangement joins TRBV12-5 to TRBJ2-1, with D maybe TRBD2 (6 bases). V lost 4 bases, J lost 3 bases, and 19 bases lay in between. The germline gives CDR1 LGHNT, CDR2 FRNRAP. The CDR3 consists of 17 residues. The CDR3 coding sequence is TGTGCTAGTGGTTCGGGGGTGGTTCGCGGGGACTACAATGAGCAGTTCTTC. Translation: CASGSGVVRGDYNEQFF.

This clone has ten or more counts. The chain couples TRBV29-1 to TRBJ1-2, with 8 bases aligning to TRBD1. The CDR3 has 15 amino acids. Trimming at V came to 6 bases and at J to 6 bases, leaving 15 bases not matched to a gene. Germline CDR1 SQVTM, CDR2 ANQGSEA. This chain's CDR3 is CSVRGTGRFDHGYTF. Here the CDR3 DNA reads TGCAGCGTCCGAGGGACAGGCCGTTTTGATCATGGCTACACCTTC.

The genes are TRBV5-1 and TRBJ2-3, with 9 bases that match TRBD1. V gave up 4 bases and J gave up 6 bases; unmatched junction bases: 12. The V gene's germline CDR1 is SGHRS and CDR2 YFSETQ. The CDR3 spans 16 residues. CDR3 sequence: CASSSGPGQGGDTQYF. DNA of the CDR3: TGCGCCAGCAGCAGCGGACCGGGACAGGGTGGGGATACGCAGTATTTT.

This clone appeared a few times. This chain uses TRBV11-3 with TRBJ1-1; possible D gene TRBD1, 6 bases. The CDR3 is 17 amino acids. CDR1 and CDR2 from the germline V gene are SGHNT and YENEEA. Trimming stripped 5 bases from V and 5 bases from J, with 24 bases between. The DNA of the CDR3 is TGTGCCAGCAGCCCGGGGGGGGCGCGAGGGGTTCAGACTGAAGCTTTCTTT. Residues: CASSPGGARGVQTEAFF. The full variable domain, in which reference TRBV11-3 and TRBJ1-1 provide the parts outside the CDR3, is EAGVVQSPRYKIIEKKQPVAFWCNPISGHNTLYWYLQNLGQGPELLIRYENEEAVDDSQLPKDRFSAERLKGVDSTLKIQPAELGDSAVYLCASSPGGARGVQTEAFFGQGTRLTVV.